This T cell receptor (beta chain) was captured by sequencing in a study of cytomegalovirus exposure and HLA in healthy donors. On the study more broadly: The 90 to 150 validation repertoires were produced on the same platform as the approximately 620 repertoires of the first cohort. This was reported in a later analysis.

The repertoire was sequenced with immunoSEQ multiplex PCR; TCRdb's copy has only in-frame clones and lacks some. The sample comprises tens of thousands of clones, roughly 97% of which are singletons, and roughly 0.82% rests with the top ten. The CDR3 runs to 13 residues. Trimming removed 3 bases at V and 6 bases at J, with 10 bases between. Germline loops: CDR1 KGHSH, CDR2 LQKENI. V is TRBV18 and J is TRBJ2-3, with D possibly TRBD2 on 5 matching bases. This TCR derives from a man aged 18-30 years in good health and CMV-seronegative. Input material: PBMCs. CDR3 in amino acids: CASSPGVSDTQYF. The CDR3 DNA reads as TGTGCCAGCTCACCCGGGGTTTCGGATACGCAGTATTTT.